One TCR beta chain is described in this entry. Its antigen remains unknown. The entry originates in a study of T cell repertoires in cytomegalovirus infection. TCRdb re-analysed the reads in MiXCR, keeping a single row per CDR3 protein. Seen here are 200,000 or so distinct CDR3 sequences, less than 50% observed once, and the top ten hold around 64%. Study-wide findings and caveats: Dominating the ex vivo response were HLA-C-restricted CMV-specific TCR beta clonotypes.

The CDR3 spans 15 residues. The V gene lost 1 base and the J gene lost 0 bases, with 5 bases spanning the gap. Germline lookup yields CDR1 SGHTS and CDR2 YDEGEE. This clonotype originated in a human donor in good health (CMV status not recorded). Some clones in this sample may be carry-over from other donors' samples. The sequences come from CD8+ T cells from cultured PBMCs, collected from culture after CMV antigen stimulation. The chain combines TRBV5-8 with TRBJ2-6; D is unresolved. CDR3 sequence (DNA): TGTGCCAGCAGCTTGTCCATCTCTGGGGCCAACGTCCTGACTTTC. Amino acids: CASSLSISGANVLTF. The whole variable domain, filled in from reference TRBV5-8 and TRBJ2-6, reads EAGVTQSPTHLIKTRGQQATLRCSPISGHTSVYWYQQALGLGLQFLLWYDEGEERNRGNFPPRFSGRQFPNYSSELNVNALELEDSALYLCASSLSISGANVLTFGAGSRLTVL.